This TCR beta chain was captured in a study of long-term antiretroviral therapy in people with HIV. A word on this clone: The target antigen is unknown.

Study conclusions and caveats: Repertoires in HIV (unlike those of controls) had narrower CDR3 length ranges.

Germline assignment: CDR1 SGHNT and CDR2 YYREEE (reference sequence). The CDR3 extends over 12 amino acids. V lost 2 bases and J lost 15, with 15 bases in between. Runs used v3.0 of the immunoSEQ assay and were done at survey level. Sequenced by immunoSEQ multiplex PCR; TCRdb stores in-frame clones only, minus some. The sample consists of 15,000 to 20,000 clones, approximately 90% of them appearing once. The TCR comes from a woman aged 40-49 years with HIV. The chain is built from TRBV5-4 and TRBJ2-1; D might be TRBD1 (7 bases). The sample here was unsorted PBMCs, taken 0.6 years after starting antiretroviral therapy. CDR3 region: CASSFDRQGGFF. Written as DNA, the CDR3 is TGTGCCAGCAGCTTTGATAGACAGGGAGGGTTCTTC.